Listed here is a single T cell receptor (beta chain). Per the original data handling: Amplification from reference gene primers served as the basis for estimated nucleated cell counts. Generated by immunoSEQ multiplex PCR, the TCRdb table keeps only in-frame clones and is missing some. V and J calls and clone size come straight from that table; D and trimming were deduced from the DNA. The profile covers over 75,000 clones, with 85% to 90% appearing a single time and about 4.2% taken by the ten largest. This record belongs to a study of blood T cell repertoires in COVID-19. For the study at large: Nucleic acid was either cDNA or gDNA, and it came from T cells, B-cell-depleted T cells, or PBMCs.

The germline V and J ends were trimmed by 2 bases and 5 bases, with 6 bases remaining between them. In germline, CDR1 is GTSNPN, CDR2 SVGIG (reference sequence). This CDR3 comprises 12 residues. The receptor comes from a human donor with COVID-19, enrolled during active disease. The donor label of this sample is uncertain. V is TRBV30 and J is TRBJ2-2; TRBD2 is a possible D gene (6 bases). What was sequenced was peripheral blood. The CDR3 reads CAWSRGTGELFF. For the CDR3, the DNA is TGTGCCTGGAGTCGGGGGACCGGGGAGCTGTTTTTT.